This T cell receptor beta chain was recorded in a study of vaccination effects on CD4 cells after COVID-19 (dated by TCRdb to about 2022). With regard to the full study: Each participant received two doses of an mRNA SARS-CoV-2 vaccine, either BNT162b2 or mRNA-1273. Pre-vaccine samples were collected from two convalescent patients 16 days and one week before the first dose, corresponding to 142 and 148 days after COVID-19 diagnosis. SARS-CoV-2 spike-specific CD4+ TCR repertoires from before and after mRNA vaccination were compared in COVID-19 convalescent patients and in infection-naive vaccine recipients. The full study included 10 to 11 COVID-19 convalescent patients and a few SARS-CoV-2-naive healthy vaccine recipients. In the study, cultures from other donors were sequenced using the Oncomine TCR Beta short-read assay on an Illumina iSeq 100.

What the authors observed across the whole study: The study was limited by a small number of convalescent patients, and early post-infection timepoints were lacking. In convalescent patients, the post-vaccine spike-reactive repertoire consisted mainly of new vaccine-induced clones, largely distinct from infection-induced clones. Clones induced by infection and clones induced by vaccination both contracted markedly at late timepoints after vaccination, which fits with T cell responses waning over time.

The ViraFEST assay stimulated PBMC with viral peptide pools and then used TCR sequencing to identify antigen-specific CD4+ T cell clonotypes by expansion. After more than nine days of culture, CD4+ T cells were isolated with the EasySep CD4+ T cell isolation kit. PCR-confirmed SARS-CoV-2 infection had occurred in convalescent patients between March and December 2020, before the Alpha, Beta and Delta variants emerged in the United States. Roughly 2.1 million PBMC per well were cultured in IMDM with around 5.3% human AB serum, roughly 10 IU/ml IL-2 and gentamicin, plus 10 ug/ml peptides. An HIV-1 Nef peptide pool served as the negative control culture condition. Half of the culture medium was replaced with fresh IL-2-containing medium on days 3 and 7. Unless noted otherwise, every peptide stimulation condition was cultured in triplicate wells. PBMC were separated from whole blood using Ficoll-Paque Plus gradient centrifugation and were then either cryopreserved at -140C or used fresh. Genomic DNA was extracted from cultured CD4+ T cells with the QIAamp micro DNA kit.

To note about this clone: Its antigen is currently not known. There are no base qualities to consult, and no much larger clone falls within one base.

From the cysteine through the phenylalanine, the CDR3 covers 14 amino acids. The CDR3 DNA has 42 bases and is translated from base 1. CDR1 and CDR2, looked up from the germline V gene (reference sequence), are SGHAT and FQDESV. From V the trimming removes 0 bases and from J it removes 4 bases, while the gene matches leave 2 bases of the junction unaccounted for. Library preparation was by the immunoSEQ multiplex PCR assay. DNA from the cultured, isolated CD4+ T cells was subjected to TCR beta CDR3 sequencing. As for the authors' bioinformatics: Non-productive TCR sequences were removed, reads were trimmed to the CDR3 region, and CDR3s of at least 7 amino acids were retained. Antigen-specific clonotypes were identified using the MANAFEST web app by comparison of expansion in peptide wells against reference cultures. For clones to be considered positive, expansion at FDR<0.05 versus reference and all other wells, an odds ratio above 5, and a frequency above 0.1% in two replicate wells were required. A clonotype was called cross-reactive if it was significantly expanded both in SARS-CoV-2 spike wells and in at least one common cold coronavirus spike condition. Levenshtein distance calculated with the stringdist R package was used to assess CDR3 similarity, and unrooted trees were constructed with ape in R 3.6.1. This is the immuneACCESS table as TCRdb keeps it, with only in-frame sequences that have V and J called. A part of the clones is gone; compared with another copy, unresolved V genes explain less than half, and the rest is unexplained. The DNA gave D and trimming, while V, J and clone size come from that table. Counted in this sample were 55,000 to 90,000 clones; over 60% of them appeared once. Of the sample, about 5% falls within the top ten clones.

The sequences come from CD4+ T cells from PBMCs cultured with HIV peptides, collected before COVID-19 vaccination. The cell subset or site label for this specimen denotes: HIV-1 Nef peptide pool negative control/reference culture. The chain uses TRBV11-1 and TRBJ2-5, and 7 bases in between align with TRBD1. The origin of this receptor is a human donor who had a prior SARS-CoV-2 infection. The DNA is TGTGCCAGCAGCTTAGCACCAGGGGGAGAGACCCAGTACTTC. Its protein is CASSLAPGGETQYF.